The rows below give T cell receptor beta chains drawn from one sample of a study of T cells expressing NK-cell markers. TCRdb re-called the 5' RACE reads and gives one entry per CDR3 protein, without DNA. Recorded here are about half a million distinct CDR3 sequences; the top ten clones represent under 1.5%. Sequencing was done on a sample of blood T cells: a sorted CD56 or NKG2C T cell subset, CD4+ or CD8+ T cells, or bulk PBMC T cells (not recorded which). The receptor set was obtained from a woman aged 50 to 65 in good health. CDR3s include the opening cysteine and the closing phenylalanine or tryptophan.

>TRBV5-4|TRBJ2-1
CASSEGGPNREQFF
>TRBV3-1|TRBJ2-3
CASSEDVTGGSADTQYF
>TRBV2|TRBJ2-5
CASSEVKGTETQYF
>TRBV2|TRBJ1-2
CASRLTSYGYTF
>TRBV11-2|TRBJ1-5
CASSLQGLSNQPQHF
>TRBV5-4|TRBJ2-3
CAYGGGTDTQYF
>TRBV20-1|TRBJ2-1
CSARPGRGLDEQFF
>TRBV12-3/TRBV12-4|TRBJ2-3
CASTTEWATDTQYF
>TRBV3-1|TRBJ2-2
CASSRMRAGELFF
>TRBV20-1|TRBJ2-3
CSASPRTRTDTQYF
>TRBV20-1|TRBJ2-5
CSARDLGGRTSRETQYF
>TRBV6-2/TRBV6-3|TRBJ2-5
CASRTDGAQETQYF
>TRBV5-1|TRBJ2-1
CASSLVAGGNEQFF
>TRBV6-6|TRBJ2-1
CASLPGQGYNEQFF
>TRBV7-2|TRBJ1-5
CASSLVSGNQPQHF
>TRBV6-2/TRBV6-3|TRBJ2-3
CASSPGGAGTQYF
>TRBV4-1|TRBJ2-7
CASSQDRSSGRIYEQYF
>TRBV5-1|TRBJ1-4
CASSSNRVELFF
>TRBV20-1|TRBJ2-1
CSANSGVGDEQFF
>TRBV11-2|TRBJ2-1
CASSLWGRSSYNEQFF
>TRBV11-2|TRBJ2-6
CASSPIPDKANVLTF
>TRBV12-3/TRBV12-4|TRBJ2-1
CASSSPGTSGRAHEQFF